Listed below are T cell receptor beta chains from one sample, sequenced in a study of control samples from healthy donors and cancer patients. Profiled with immunoSEQ multiplex PCR; TCRdb holds only in-frame clones, not every one. The data contain about 94,000 clones, over 75% of them singletons. The sample comprised blood. These receptors were obtained from a woman under 30 in good health. The CDR3 runs from the conserved cysteine through the conserved F or W. The D gene is left open where the match is weak.

v_gene,j_gene,d_gene,CDR3aa
TRBV6-5,TRBJ1-1,-,CASRTGPGTEAFF
TRBV19,TRBJ1-1,-,CASSKPGNTEAFF
TRBV7-3,TRBJ2-1,TRBD1,CASSPYPGIQGDNEQFF
TRBV7-6,TRBJ2-3,-,CASSLGGGWSTDTQYF
TRBV12-2,TRBJ1-5,-,CASRLDPRTGGIGQPQHF
TRBV7-9,TRBJ2-7,TRBD1,CASSLALQGNYEQYF
TRBV15,TRBJ1-2,TRBD1,CATSRENPGGTFAF
TRBV28,TRBJ1-2,TRBD1,CASQRQGRAGYTF
TRBV6-5,TRBJ1-1,-,CASSYGQGWTEAFF
TRBV6-5,TRBJ1-1,-,CASRNSPGHEAFF
TRBV18,TRBJ2-5,-,CASSAGTQQETQYF
TRBV7-8,TRBJ2-7,-,CASSRGVGTYEQYF
TRBV6-2/TRBV6-3,TRBJ2-5,-,CASSYVWGTQETQYF
TRBV5-4,TRBJ2-2,TRBD2,CASSRAHLAGRTGELFF
TRBV7-9,TRBJ2-7,-,CASSPGSYEQYF
TRBV5-6,TRBJ1-1,-,CASSSRDGFTEAFF
TRBV29-1,TRBJ2-7,-,CSVAGQTYEQYF
TRBV3-1/TRBV3-2,TRBJ2-2,-,CASSATIGELFF
TRBV6-5,TRBJ1-4,-,CASSYSGVDEKLFF
TRBV3-1/TRBV3-2,TRBJ1-1,TRBD1,CASSQATGEAFF
TRBV2,TRBJ1-1,-,CASSRQQGSTEAFF
TRBV6-5,TRBJ2-3,TRBD2,CASSYGSGGADTQYF
TRBV28,TRBJ1-1,-,CASSWGGGVGYSMNTEAFF
TRBV14,TRBJ1-2,-,CASSLRGGGYGYTF
TRBV29-1,TRBJ1-5,-,CSVALSETGSNQPQHF
TRBV6-4,TRBJ2-4,-,CASSERDSCILAKNIQYF
TRBV15,TRBJ2-5,-,CATSRVQEKETQYF
TRBV6-5,TRBJ2-7,TRBD1,CASSPGQGEPYEQYF
TRBV7-8,TRBJ2-1,TRBD2,CASSLASGGAPSYNEQFF
TRBV11-2,TRBJ2-1,-,CASSFDGYNEQFF
TRBV2,TRBJ1-2,-,CASRDGWINYGYTF
TRBV5-6,TRBJ1-1,TRBD1,CASRLDRGPAFF
TRBV5-5,TRBJ2-1,TRBD1,CASSPKTGGNEQFF
TRBV10-3,TRBJ1-5,TRBD1,CAITDREQSVSTYSNQPQHF
TRBV5-5,TRBJ1-4,-,CASSLAGDHSEKLFF
TRBV6-4,TRBJ2-5,-,CASSQEGGETQYF
TRBV21-1,TRBJ1-6,-,CASSKGVRRQALHF
TRBV13,TRBJ2-5,-,CASSLRGGETQYF
TRBV7-9,TRBJ1-4,-,CASGSPTNEKLFF
TRBV6-1,TRBJ1-1,-,CASSEAGEGGTEAFF
TRBV7-9,TRBJ1-5,-,CASSLGGAQPQHF
TRBV7-3,TRBJ2-2,-,CASSPTTLNTGELFF
TRBV18,TRBJ2-2,TRBD1,CASSPGTANTGELFF
TRBV7-9,TRBJ2-1,TRBD2,CASSLLGLAGGLNDEQFF
TRBV7-9,TRBJ2-1,-,CASTIDNEQFF
TRBV5-1,TRBJ1-2,-,CASSFGEDGYTF
TRBV12-3/TRBV12-4,TRBJ1-1,-,CASSFQTNTEAFF
TRBV4-2,TRBJ2-7,TRBD1,CASSPTGQQNYEQYF
TRBV6-5,TRBJ2-7,-,CATDRAYEQYF